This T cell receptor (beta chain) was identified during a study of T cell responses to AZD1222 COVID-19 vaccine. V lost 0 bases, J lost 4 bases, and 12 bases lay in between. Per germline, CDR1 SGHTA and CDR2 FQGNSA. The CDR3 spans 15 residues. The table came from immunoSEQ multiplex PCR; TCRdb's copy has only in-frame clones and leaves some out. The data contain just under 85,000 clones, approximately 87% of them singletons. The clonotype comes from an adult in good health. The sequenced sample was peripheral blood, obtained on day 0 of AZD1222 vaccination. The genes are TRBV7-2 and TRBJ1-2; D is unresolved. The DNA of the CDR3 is TGTGCCAGCAGCTTAGCGGATCATGATCTCTATGGCTACACCTTC. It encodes CASSLADHDLYGYTF.